The present TCR beta chain was sequenced within a study of tumor-infiltrating lymphocytes in primary liver carcinoma. A remark on this clonotype: A much larger clone lies a single base off, so this may be a read error.

Constant-region priming of about 500 ng total RNA yielded TCR beta cDNA. Sequencing libraries for TCR beta derived from three nested multiplex PCR rounds that used slightly modified ARM-PCR. Each of the first two PCR rounds ran approximately 10 cycles with TRBV1-TRBV30 forward and C-beta reverse primers. TCRdb redid the calling of the multiplex PCR reads with MiXCR, one entry per CDR3 protein. The data show 310,000 or so distinct CDR3 sequences, 65% seen once. Unsorted whole blood supplied the blood RNA, and germline DNA was isolated too. The patients, who had chronic HBV infection, were treatment-naive (untreated). This CDR3 contains 14 residues. Germline assignment: CDR1 MNHNY and CDR2 SVGAGI (reference sequence). Trimming took off 8 bases at V and 4 bases at J, with 14 bases between the two ends.

V and J are TRBV6-6 and TRBJ2-2; no clear D gene. The sequence derives from a man aged 35-49 years with primary liver carcinoma and hepatitis B virus infection. Sequenced material: peripheral blood. The CDR3 DNA reads as TGTGCCAGCGTGGCACATGGTGGCACCGGGGAGCTGTTTTTT. Its protein is CASVAHGGTGELFF.